Following are 25 T cell receptor beta chains from one sample sequenced in a study of shared clonotypes between healthy human individuals (dated by TCRdb to about 2020). CD8 naive samples were CD45RO-negative cells positively selected for CCR7, giving a CD45RA+CCR7+ population that excluded TemRA cells. Library generation was performed with the immunoSEQ multiplex PCR assay. In TCRdb, the immuneACCESS table is reduced to in-frame sequences with V and J assigned. These tables do not hold every clone; where another copy was compared, an unresolved V gene accounts for under half, and the others remain unexplained. The sample data list about 2 million clones, and 85% to 95% of these were observed just once. Of the sample, around 1.1% is held by the ten largest clones. Material for sequencing was naive CD8+ T cells sorted from blood. The cell subset or site tag for this specimen amounts to: CD45RA+CCR7+. These receptor sequences come from a man between 18 and 35 years old in good health.

On this clone: Additional DNA sequences in this sample encode the identical CDR3. J is TRBJ2-7 and V is TRBV4-1; 13 bases map to TRBD2. Germline V CDR1 and CDR2: MGHRA, YSYEKL. The junction had 5 bases not matched to a gene; V was cut back by 0 bases and J by 0 bases. The CDR3 extends over 18 amino acids. The CDR3 loop reads CASSQDRLAGGLSYEQYF. The CDR3 DNA sequence: TGCGCCAGCAGCCAAGATAGACTAGCGGGGGGTCTCTCCTACGAGCAGTACTTC.

This clone was recorded once. The CDR3 loop is CASSQTQPYEQYF. The CDR3 bases are TGCGCCAGCAGCCAAACCCAGCCCTACGAGCAGTACTTC. This chain uses TRBV4-1 with TRBJ2-7, with D unclear. V dropped 2 bases and J dropped 2 bases, with 7 bases sitting between them. CDR3 length: 13 residues. CDR1 is MGHRA and CDR2 is YSYEKL in the germline V gene.

This sequence joins TRBV19 and TRBJ1-1; D remains ambiguous. Germline assignment: CDR1 LNHDA and CDR2 SQIVND (reference sequence). The CDR3 covers 14 residues. V lost 0 bases and J lost 2, with 7 bases in between. The CDR3 bases are TGTGCCAGTAGTATAGAAGTTTCCAACACTGAAGCTTTCTTT. Translating gives CASSIEVSNTEAFF.

The V gene is TRBV2, the J gene TRBJ1-2; 11 positions agree with TRBD1. Trimming took 5 bases from V and 4 from J; bases not matched to a gene: 3. The CDR3 length is 14 residues. CDR1 and CDR2 from the germline V gene are SNHLY and FYNNEI. DNA for the CDR3: TGTGCCAGCAGTTGGACAGGGGGCCCCTATGGCTACACCTTC. This sequence encodes CASSWTGGPYGYTF.

As DNA, the CDR3 is TGTGCCAGTGAGAGTTTAGGCACTGAAGCTTTCTTT. This translates into CASESLGTEAFF. The gene calls are TRBV19 and TRBJ1-1, with unresolved D. Between the trimmed V and J ends, which lost 8 bases and 4 bases, there was a span of 11 bases. CDR3 length equals 12 residues. In germline, CDR1 is LNHDA, CDR2 SQIVND (reference sequence).

The chain carries TRBV5-8 and TRBJ2-5; no definite D call. Trimming cost V 4 bases and J 1 base, with 8 bases left between them. The CDR3 extends over 13 amino acids. The germline gives CDR1 SGHTS, CDR2 YDEGEE. The CDR3: CASSGGFQETQYF. In DNA, the CDR3 is TGTGCCAGCAGCGGTGGGTTCCAAGAGACCCAGTACTTC.

The chain joins TRBV27 to TRBJ2-1, with 11 positions matching TRBD1. Per the germline V gene, CDR1 is MNHEY and CDR2 is SMNVEV (reference sequence). V gave up 5 bases and J gave up 6 bases; unmatched junction bases: 6. This CDR3 is built from 15 residues. CDR3 sequence reads: CASSDGTGGGNEQFF. The CDR3, as DNA: TGTGCCAGCAGTGATGGGACAGGGGGTGGCAATGAGCAGTTCTTC.

In its sample, this clone was seen once. The sample holds other DNA sequences that translate to the same CDR3. In DNA form, the CDR3 reads TGCGCCAGCAGCCAGGGTCTAGCGGAGGGCTACGAGCAGTACTTC. Its protein is CASSQGLAEGYEQYF. This chain connects TRBV4-3 to TRBJ2-7; 7 bases map to TRBD2. Germline V lookup: CDR1 LGHNA, CDR2 YSLEER. The ends lost 3 bases at V and 3 bases at J; junction bases unmatched: 8. The CDR3 is made up of 15 amino acids.

Of note for this clone: Within the sample, other DNA sequences also encode this same CDR3. The chain employs TRBV6-5 and TRBJ1-2; D is perhaps TRBD1 (5 bases). With 6 bases removed from V and 3 bases from J, the gap between germline ends came to 11 bases. The CDR3 extends over 13 amino acids. Germline V gene data show CDR1 as MNHEY and CDR2 as SVGAGI. The CDR3 DNA follows: TGTGCCAGCAGGGCCGGGACGGACTATGGCTACACCTTC. Protein: CASRAGTDYGYTF.

A word on this clone: The identical CDR3 is also encoded by other nucleotide sequences in the sample. The chain uses TRBV28 and TRBJ2-7, with D possibly being TRBD1 (6 bases). Germline V gene sequence: CDR1 MDHEN, CDR2 SYDVKM. CDR3 length: 14 residues. V lost 2 bases and J lost 4, with 12 bases in between. CDR3 sequence reads: CASSLAGTTYEQYF. The CDR3 coding sequence is TGTGCCAGCAGTTTAGCTGGGACAACTTACGAGCAGTACTTC.

The chain carries TRBV27 and TRBJ1-5; 7 bases are shared with TRBD1. V gave up 4 bases and J gave up 11 bases; unmatched junction bases: 8. The V gene's germline CDR1 is MNHEY and CDR2 SMNVEV (reference sequence). The CDR3 covers 13 residues. The DNA for the CDR3 is TGTGCCAGCAGTTCACAGACAGGGTGGTCCCAGCATTTT. This encodes CASSSQTGWSQHF.

This sequence joins TRBV25-1 and TRBJ2-7, with 7 bases lining up with TRBD2. V was pared by 3 bases and J by 0 bases, with 5 bases of the junction left unmatched. The CDR3 covers 15 residues. Germline lookup yields CDR1 MGHDK and CDR2 SYGVNS. The CDR3 nucleotides read TGTGCCAGCAGTGAGGGGGGACTACCCTCCTACGAGCAGTACTTC. This translates into CASSEGGLPSYEQYF.

The rearrangement joins TRBV5-4 to TRBJ2-7; tentative D call: TRBD1 (5 bases). The CDR3 extends over 14 amino acids. Germline loops: CDR1 SGHNT, CDR2 YYREEE (reference sequence). V lost 4 bases and J lost 3, with 14 bases in between. The CDR3 DNA follows: TGTGCCAGCAGCCTGAGGACAAAGGGCTACGAGCAGTACTTC. Protein: CASSLRTKGYEQYF. The full variable domain, rest sourced from reference TRBV5-4 and TRBJ2-7, is ETGVTQSPTHLIKTRGQQVTLRCSSQSGHNTVSWYQQALGQGPQFIFQYYREEENGRGNFPPRFSGLQFPNYSSELNVNALELDDSALYLCASSLRTKGYEQYFGPGTRLTVT.

Comments on this clone: The same CDR3 is also encoded by other DNA sequences in this sample. The genes are TRBV30 and TRBJ1-5, with TRBD1 matching 7 bases. This CDR3 is built from 15 residues. The V segment lost 0 bases and the J segment 1 base; nucleotides outside the gene matches: 3. CDR1 is GTSNPN and CDR2 is SVGIG in the germline V gene (reference sequence). CDR3 sequence: CAWSVGTASNQPQHF. The CDR3 nucleotides read TGTGCCTGGAGTGTTGGGACAGCAAGCAATCAGCCCCAGCATTTT.

This chain links TRBV4-1 with TRBJ2-3; D remains unclear. Trimming took off 0 bases at V and 4 bases at J, with 11 bases between the two ends. The CDR3 is 15 amino acids. Germline V gene sequence: CDR1 MGHRA, CDR2 YSYEKL. The CDR3 reads CASSQDLPSADTQYF. CDR3 in DNA: TGCGCCAGCAGCCAAGATCTCCCTTCGGCAGATACGCAGTATTTT.

Comments on this clone: One junction end disagrees with the germline gene, perhaps due to a read error. The V call is TRBV4-1, the J call TRBJ2-7, with 10 bases matching TRBD1. The CDR3 sequence is 15 residues long. CDR1 is MGHRA and CDR2 is YSYEKL in the germline V gene. The CDR3 region has the DNA TGTGCCAGCAAATTCAGGACAGGGGGATCCTACGAGCAGTACTTC. This codes for CASKFRTGGSYEQYF.

In DNA, the CDR3 is TGTGCCAGCAGCTTGTTATATAGCGGATTATCTAAAGATAATTCACCCCTCCACTTT. Translating it yields CASSLLYSGLSKDNSPLHF. The chain is built from TRBV11-3 and TRBJ1-6; D unresolved. The germline CDR1 and CDR2 sequences are SGHNT and YENEEA. The CDR3 runs 19 residues. The ends were cut back, 3 bases at V and 5 bases at J, with 23 bases in the middle.

V gene TRBV10-3 combines with J gene TRBJ1-2; 12 nucleotides line up with TRBD1. This CDR3 has 16 amino acids. V shed 5 bases, J shed 6 bases, and the junction held 10 bases outside the gene matches. Germline V lookup: CDR1 ENHRY, CDR2 SYGVKD. The CDR3 reads CAISQGQGATEDGYTF. The DNA of the CDR3 is TGTGCCATCAGTCAGGGACAGGGGGCTACTGAAGATGGCTACACCTTC.

The chain is built from TRBV6-5 and TRBJ2-1; TRBD2 matches 10 bases. The trim removed 4 bases at V and 7 bases at J, leaving 4 bases unmatched. The germline gives CDR1 MNHEY, CDR2 SVGAGI. The CDR3 runs to 14 residues. CDR3 region: CASSLTSGNNEQFF. CDR3 sequence (DNA): TGTGCCAGCAGTTTAACTAGCGGGAATAATGAGCAGTTCTTC.

The chain combines TRBV9 with TRBJ2-7; 11 bases map to TRBD1. Germline-derived CDR1 and CDR2 are SGDLS and YYNGEE. The CDR3 covers 15 residues. With 3 bases clipped from V and 4 bases from J, the junction kept 6 bases outside the gene matches. CDR3 nucleotides: TGTGCCAGCAGCGCCTCGGGACAGGGGGGGTACGAGCAGTACTTC. Residues: CASSASGQGGYEQYF. The full variable domain, its missing parts supplied by reference TRBV9 and TRBJ2-7, is DSGVTQTPKHLITATGQRVTLRCSPRSGDLSVYWYQQSLDQGLQFLIQYYNGEERAKGNILERFSAQQFPDLHSELNLSSLELGDSALYFCASSASGQGGYEQYFGPGTRLTVT.

This chain uses TRBV5-6 with TRBJ2-7, with D unresolved. The CDR3 runs 15 residues. Germline values: CDR1 SGHDT, CDR2 YYEEEE. The germline V and J ends were trimmed by 4 bases and 4 bases, with 18 bases remaining between them. The CDR3 region is CASSPPSYRLYEQYF. The CDR3 DNA sequence: TGTGCCAGCAGCCCGCCCAGTTATAGGCTATACGAGCAGTACTTC.

The CDR3 reads CASSNRDSVGEQYF. In DNA, the CDR3 is TGTGCCAGCAGTAACCGGGATAGTGTTGGCGAGCAGTACTTC. This chain links TRBV7-9 with TRBJ2-7; perhaps TRBD2 as D (5 bases). V lost 6 bases and J lost 6, with 18 bases in between. Per germline, CDR1 SEHNR and CDR2 FQNEAQ (reference sequence). The length of the CDR3 is 14 residues.

The chain links TRBV2 to TRBJ1-6, with D perhaps matching TRBD1 (5 bases). This CDR3 spans 14 amino acids. Deletions cut 6 bases from V and 8 bases from J, with 14 bases between. Germline V gives CDR1 SNHLY, CDR2 FYNNEI. The CDR3 loop reads CASSWGPDYSPLHF. The CDR3 DNA follows: TGTGCCAGCAGCTGGGGACCGGATTATTCACCCCTCCACTTT.

V usage is TRBV4-1 and J usage is TRBJ2-7, with a possible D match to TRBD1 (6 bases). The CDR3 consists of 14 residues. The V gene lost 5 bases and the J gene lost 2 bases, with 13 bases spanning the gap. Germline CDR1 and CDR2: MGHRA and YSYEKL. CDR3 in DNA: TGCGCCAGCAGCTTAGAACAGGGAACCTACGAGCAGTACTTC. Its translation: CASSLEQGTYEQYF.

The chain is built from TRBV5-4 and TRBJ2-2, with 9 bases fitting TRBD2. CDR3 length: 17 amino acids. Germline CDR1 and CDR2: SGHNT and YYREEE (reference sequence). The junction had 13 bases not matched to a gene; V was cut back by 6 bases and J by 4 bases. The CDR3 bases are TGTGCCAGCACCCTAATTGCGGGAGGGCCGGTCACCGGGGAGCTGTTTTTT. This gives the protein CASTLIAGGPVTGELFF.